This is a list of T cell receptor beta chains from one sample in a study of immune evolution from preneoplasia to lung adenocarcinoma. The protocol was immunoSEQ multiplex PCR, while the TCRdb copy is restricted to in-frame clones and leaves out a portion. The repertoire holds thousands of clones, with around 80% as singletons. The sequenced sample was FFPE adjacent normal lung tissue. Receptors originate from a donor at least 70 years old with lung adenocarcinoma. Each CDR3 is given with its conserved first and last residue. The D gene is left open where the match is weak. Clone size, where shown, is once, few, many, or a class for clones that have expanded.

-,TRBJ1-4,-,TRBV30,TGTGCCTGGAGAGAGACAACTAATGAAAAACTGTTTTTT,CAWRETTNEKLFF
-,TRBJ1-4,-,TRBV4-2,TGTGCCAGCAGCCCCTTACGGACCCTGGGGGATGAAAAACTGTTTTTT,CASSPLRTLGDEKLFF
-,TRBJ1-1,once,TRBV2,TGTGCCAGCAGTGGGGACGTATGGACTTTCTTT,CASSGDVWTFF
TRBD2,TRBJ2-1,-,TRBV4-2,TGTGCCAGCAGCCAAGGACCGGGACTACTTAACAATGAGCAGTTCTTC,CASSQGPGLLNNEQFF
-,TRBJ2-3,-,TRBV9,TGTGCCAGCAGCGTAGCCCCCTTCACAGATACGCAGTATTTT,CASSVAPFTDTQYF
-,TRBJ2-3,-,TRBV29-1,TGCAGCGTGGAATCAGGGGTTAGCACAGATACGCAGTATTTT,CSVESGVSTDTQYF
TRBD2,TRBJ2-7,-,TRBV11-3,TGTGCCAGCAGCTCACTGGGGACTAGCGGAGCAGAGCAGTACTTC,CASSSLGTSGAEQYF
TRBD1,TRBJ1-1,-,TRBV11-3,TGTGCCAGCAGCCCAACCGGACAGGGGGATCATAGGAACACTGAAGCTTTCTTT,CASSPTGQGDHRNTEAFF
-,TRBJ1-1,-,TRBV7-8,TGTGCCAGCAGCTTAGCGGTTGGGGGGTCGGACACTGAAGCTTTCTTT,CASSLAVGGSDTEAFF
-,TRBJ2-7,once,TRBV6-1,TGTGCCAGCAGAACAGGGCGCTACGAGCAGTACTTC,CASRTGRYEQYF
TRBD1,TRBJ2-2,-,TRBV29-1,TGCAGCGTTGAACAGTGGGACAGGGGCCCCGGGGAGCTGTTTTTT,CSVEQWDRGPGELFF
-,TRBJ2-5,few,TRBV7-6,TGTGCCAGCAGCCCCGCCGCAGGGCTCCTTCAAGAGACCCAGTACTTC,CASSPAAGLLQETQYF
-,TRBJ2-5,-,TRBV2,TGTGCCAGCAGTGAAAGAGGGGTAGAGACCCAGTACTTC,CASSERGVETQYF
-,TRBJ2-1,few,TRBV11-2,TGTGCCAGCAGCTTAGGCAGCTACAATGAGCAGTTCTTC,CASSLGSYNEQFF
TRBD1,TRBJ2-7,-,TRBV19,TGTGCCAGTAGCCCGGACAGGGGGCCGTCCGAGCAGTACTTC,CASSPDRGPSEQYF
TRBD2,TRBJ2-7,-,TRBV6-6,TGTGCCAGCAGATTAACCGGGACTACCTACGAGCAGTACTTC,CASRLTGTTYEQYF
-,TRBJ1-3,-,TRBV20-1,TGCAGTGCCGGGACGGGAAACACCATATATTTT,CSAGTGNTIYF
TRBD1,TRBJ1-5,-,TRBV19,TGTGCCAGTAGTATGGGACAGGGGGCAAATCAGCCCCAGCATTTT,CASSMGQGANQPQHF
-,TRBJ2-1,few,TRBV4-1,TGCGCCAGCTCGAATGGTGAGCAGTTCTTC,CASSNGEQFF
TRBD1,TRBJ1-3,-,TRBV2,TGTGCCAGCAGGACAGGGAGTTCGGGAAACACCATATATTTT,CASRTGSSGNTIYF
-,TRBJ1-1,-,TRBV9,TGTGCCAGCAGCCCCGGAGGGGGAAGGACTGAAGCTTTCTTT,CASSPGGGRTEAFF
TRBD1,TRBJ2-2,few,TRBV5-1,TGCGCCAGCAGCTCGGACAGGAGCAGGAACACCGGGGAGCTGTTTTTT,CASSSDRSRNTGELFF
-,TRBJ2-2,-,TRBV27,TGTGCCAGCAGTTTATCGATGGGGCGGCGGTCGAACACCGGGGAGCTGTTTTTT,CASSLSMGRRSNTGELFF
-,TRBJ2-3,-,TRBV19,TGTGCCAGTAGTTGGCCGGGACAAGAAGATACGCAGTATTTT,CASSWPGQEDTQYF
TRBD1,TRBJ1-5,-,TRBV2,TGTGCCAGCCGGGACAGGGGCAATCAGCCCCAGCATTTT,CASRDRGNQPQHF
TRBD2,TRBJ2-7,-,TRBV4-2,TGTGCCAGCAGCCAAGATGAAGGCGGGGGCTCCTACGAGCAGTACTTC,CASSQDEGGGSYEQYF
-,TRBJ2-5,-,TRBV25-1,TGTGCCAGCAACCAGGGAGTTGGGACCCAGTACTTC,CASNQGVGTQYF
TRBD1,TRBJ2-3,-,TRBV6-1,TGTGCCAGCAGCGATCAGACAGGGGCGGATACGCAGTATTTT,CASSDQTGADTQYF
TRBD2,TRBJ2-2,-,TRBV19,TGTGCCAGTAGCATAGGACTAGCGGGGTACACCGGGGAGCTGTTTTTT,CASSIGLAGYTGELFF
-,TRBJ1-6,-,TRBV7-2,TGTGCCAGCAGCTTAGGGGTCAGGGGATCACCCCTCCACTTT,CASSLGVRGSPLHF
TRBD2,TRBJ2-7,-,TRBV7-9,TGTGCCAGCAGCTTGGCGGGGGACGGATACGAGCAGTACTTC,CASSLAGDGYEQYF
TRBD1,TRBJ1-1,few,TRBV6-6,TGTGCCAGCAGTTACTCGACAGGGGGCACTGAAGCTTTCTTT,CASSYSTGGTEAFF
TRBD1,TRBJ2-5,-,TRBV6-5,TGTGCCAGCAGTTGGGCTGTGACAGGGGCAGAGACCCAGTACTTC,CASSWAVTGAETQYF
TRBD2,TRBJ2-1,-,TRBV5-6,TGTGCCAGCAGCTTACTAGCGGGAGCCTACAATGAGCAGTTCTTC,CASSLLAGAYNEQFF
-,TRBJ2-2,-,TRBV5-1,TGCGCCAGCAGCTTGCAGGGATCGAGGGTCACCGGGGAGCTGTTTTTT,CASSLQGSRVTGELFF
-,TRBJ1-4,large,TRBV18,TGTGCCAGCTCACGAAACACGGCGGCTAATGAAAAACTGTTTTTT,CASSRNTAANEKLFF
-,TRBJ2-5,-,TRBV7-3,TGTGCCAGCAGACCAGCGGGTAGGATAAAGACCCAGTACTTC,CASRPAGRIKTQYF
-,TRBJ1-2,-,TRBV10-3,TGTGCCATCAGTTCAGGGAACTCGGGCTACACCTTC,CAISSGNSGYTF
-,TRBJ2-3,-,TRBV9,TGTGCCAGCAGCGTCTCAGGACACCCCACAGATACGCAGTATTTT,CASSVSGHPTDTQYF
TRBD1,TRBJ1-5,-,TRBV7-9,TGTGCCAGCAGCGCCTTTTCAGGGGGAAATCAGCCCCAGCATTTT,CASSAFSGGNQPQHF
-,TRBJ2-1,-,TRBV7-2,TGTGCCAGCAGCATTGCCCTAAATCCTCCGGTGAATGAGCAGTTCTTC,CASSIALNPPVNEQFF